This T cell receptor (beta chain) was captured by sequencing in a study of cytomegalovirus exposure and HLA in healthy donors. About the research overall: Tens of millions of unique TCRs from HLA-typed donors were held in an early release of data.

Regarding the study as a whole: The authors later linked a missense DCLRE1C variant to TCR beta V- and J-gene trimming. In vitro confirmation showed three CMV-associated chains to be CMV antigen specific.

Comment on this clone: Its antigen remains unknown.

Use of 60 Vbeta and 13 Jbeta primers characterized the PCR. Source study methods: Roughly 80 million unique TCR beta chains, roughly 11 million of them shared, were counted by a later analysis. The method was immunoSEQ multiplex PCR; TCRdb's version includes in-frame clones alone and lacks a portion of them. V, J and clone size derive from that table, while D and trimming were established from the DNA sequence. The specimen's table records 100,000 to 150,000 clones. The CDR3 runs 11 residues. After removal of 5 bases from V and 8 bases from J, the junction contained 5 bases not matched to a gene. Per the germline V gene, CDR1 is SQVTM and CDR2 is ANQGSEA.

This receptor was identified in a man in his thirties or forties in good health and CMV-seronegative. Sequenced material: PBMCs. This sequence joins TRBV29-1 and TRBJ1-2; TRBD1 matches at 7 bases. CDR3 DNA: TGCAGCGTTAGGGACAGAGACGGCTACACCTTC. It codes for CSVRDRDGYTF.